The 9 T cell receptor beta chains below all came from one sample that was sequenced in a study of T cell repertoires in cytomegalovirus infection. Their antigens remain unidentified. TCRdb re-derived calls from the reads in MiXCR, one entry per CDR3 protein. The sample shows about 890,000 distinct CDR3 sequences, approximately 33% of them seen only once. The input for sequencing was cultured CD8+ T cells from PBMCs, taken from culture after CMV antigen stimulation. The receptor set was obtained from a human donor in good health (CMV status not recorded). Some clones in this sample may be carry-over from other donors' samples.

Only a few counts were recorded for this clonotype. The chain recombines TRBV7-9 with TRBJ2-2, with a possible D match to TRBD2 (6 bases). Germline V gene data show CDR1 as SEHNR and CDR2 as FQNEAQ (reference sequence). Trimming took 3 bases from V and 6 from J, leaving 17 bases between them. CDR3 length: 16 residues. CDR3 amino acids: CASSLDPGTPPGELFF. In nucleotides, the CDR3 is TGTGCCAGCAGCTTGGACCCCGGGACTCCTCCCGGGGAGCTGTTTTTT.

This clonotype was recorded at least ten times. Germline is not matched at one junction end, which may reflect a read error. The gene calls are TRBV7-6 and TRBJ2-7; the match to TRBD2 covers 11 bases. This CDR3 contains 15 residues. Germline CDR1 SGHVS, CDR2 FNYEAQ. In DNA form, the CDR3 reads TGTGCCAGCAGCCTAGCGGGGGGCCAGGGGTACGAGCAGTACTTC. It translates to CASSLAGGQGYEQYF.

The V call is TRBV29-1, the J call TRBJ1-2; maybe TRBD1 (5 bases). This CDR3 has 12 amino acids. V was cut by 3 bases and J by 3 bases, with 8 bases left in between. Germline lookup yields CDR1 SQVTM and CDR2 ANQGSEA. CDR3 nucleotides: TGCAGCGTTGAGTGGGGGGACTATGGCTACACCTTC. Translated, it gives CSVEWGDYGYTF.

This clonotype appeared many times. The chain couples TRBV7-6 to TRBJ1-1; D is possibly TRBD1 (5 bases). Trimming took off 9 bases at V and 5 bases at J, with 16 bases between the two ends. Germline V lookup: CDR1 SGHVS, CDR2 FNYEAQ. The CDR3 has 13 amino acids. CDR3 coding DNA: TGTGCCAGTTCCCCGGGAAGGACAACTGAAGCTTTCTTT. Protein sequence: CASSPGRTTEAFF.

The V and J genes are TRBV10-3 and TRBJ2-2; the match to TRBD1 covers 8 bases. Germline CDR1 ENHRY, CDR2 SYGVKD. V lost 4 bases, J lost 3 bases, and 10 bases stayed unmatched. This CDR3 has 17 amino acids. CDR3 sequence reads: CAISGLPDRVYTGELFF. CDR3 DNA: TGTGCCATCAGTGGTCTTCCGGACAGGGTCTACACCGGGGAGCTGTTTTTT.

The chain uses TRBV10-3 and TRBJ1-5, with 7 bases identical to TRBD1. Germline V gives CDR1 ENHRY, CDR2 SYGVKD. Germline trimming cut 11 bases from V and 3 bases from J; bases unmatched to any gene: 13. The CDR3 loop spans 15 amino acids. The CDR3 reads CASKGAGDANQPQHF. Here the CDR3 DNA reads TGTGCCTCCAAGGGGGCCGGGGATGCCAATCAGCCCCAGCATTTT.

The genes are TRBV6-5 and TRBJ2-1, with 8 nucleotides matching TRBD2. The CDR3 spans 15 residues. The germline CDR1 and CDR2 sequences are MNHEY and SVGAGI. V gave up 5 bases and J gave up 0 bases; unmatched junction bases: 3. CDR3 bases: TGTGCCAGCAGTCGCGGGGGGTTCTCCTACAATGAGCAGTTCTTC. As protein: CASSRGGFSYNEQFF.

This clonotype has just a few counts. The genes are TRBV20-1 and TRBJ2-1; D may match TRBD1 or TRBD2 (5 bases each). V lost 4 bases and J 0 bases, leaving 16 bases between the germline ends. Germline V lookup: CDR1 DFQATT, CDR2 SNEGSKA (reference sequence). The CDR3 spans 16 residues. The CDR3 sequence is CSAKGSGQSSYNEQFF. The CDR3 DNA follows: TGCAGTGCTAAGGGGTCGGGGCAAAGCTCCTACAATGAGCAGTTCTTC.

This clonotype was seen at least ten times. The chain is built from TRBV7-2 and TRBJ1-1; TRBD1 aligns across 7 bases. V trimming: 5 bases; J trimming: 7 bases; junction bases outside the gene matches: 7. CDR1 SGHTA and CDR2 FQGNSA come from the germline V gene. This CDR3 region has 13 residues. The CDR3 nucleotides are TGTGCCAGCAGCCCGGGGACAGTACTTGAAGCTTTCTTT. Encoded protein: CASSPGTVLEAFF.